This note documents a single TCR beta chain sequence. The antigen remains unidentified. Primed by a sample-barcoded 5' primer and a J-beta primer mix, a second PCR proceeded for 7 to 11 cycles. Sequencing of every sample gave 2.5 million or more CDR3-containing paired-end reads. TCRdb re-analysed the 5' RACE reads in MiXCR, keeping a single row per CDR3 protein. This table holds under 1 million distinct CDR3 sequences, roughly 44% found once. Each individual donor underwent a draw of 8 to 10 milliliters of peripheral blood. This specimen belongs to a study of blood T cells in healthy people across ages. The germline gives CDR1 LGHDT, CDR2 YNNKEL (reference sequence). The V gene lost 2 bases and the J gene lost 0 bases, with 17 bases spanning the gap. This CDR3 spans 19 amino acids. Study results and limitations: Diversity estimates from one million T cells were considered underestimates. PBMCs went unsorted, and a conclusive naive versus antigen-experienced comparison was therefore prevented.

The J gene is TRBJ2-6, the V gene TRBV3-1, with D tentatively TRBD1 (5 bases). The receptor was isolated from a man aged 55 to 69 in good health. Input material: blood. This chain's CDR3 is CASSQSGILASSGANVLTF. The CDR3 bases are TGTGCCAGCAGCCAATCAGGGATACTTGCTTCCTCTGGGGCCAACGTCCTGACTTTC.